Shown below are 18 T cell receptor beta chains from a single sample sequenced in a study of blood T cell repertoires in COVID-19. Assay: immunoSEQ multiplex PCR; the TCRdb copy retains only in-frame clones and omits some. The sample contains some 200,000 clones, approximately 84% of which appear only once. Sequencing was done on a sample of peripheral blood. The receptor set was obtained from a woman aged 45-60 years with active or convalescent COVID-19.

V gene TRBV5-4 combines with J gene TRBJ1-2, with D possibly TRBD1 on 5 matching bases. The CDR3 runs 16 residues. Germline loops: CDR1 SGHNT, CDR2 YYREEE (reference sequence). Trimming took off 3 bases at V and 4 bases at J, with 19 bases between the two ends. The CDR3 region has the DNA TGTGCCAGCAGCTCTGGGGGGGGGTTGGCAGGCTATGGCTACACCTTC. Translation gives CASSSGGGLAGYGYTF.

The V gene is TRBV30, the J gene TRBJ2-7, with D perhaps matching TRBD2 (6 bases). The CDR3 is 15 residues long. V was trimmed by 1 base and J by 4 bases, leaving 17 bases between them. CDR1 and CDR2 (germline): GTSNPN, SVGIG (reference sequence). CDR3 sequence: CAWSGWSGEGYEQYF. As DNA, the CDR3 is TGTGCCTGGAGTGGCTGGTCGGGAGAGGGTTACGAGCAGTACTTC.

The chain employs TRBV27 and TRBJ1-2; a weak D match, TRBD1 (6 bases). From germline, CDR1 is MNHEY and CDR2 SMNVEV (reference sequence). CDR3 length equals 15 residues. With 5 bases removed from V and 7 bases from J, the gap between germline ends came to 20 bases. In DNA, the CDR3 is TGTGCCAGCAGTCCCCATCCGGACAGAATGGGTGGCTACACCTTC. Its protein product is CASSPHPDRMGGYTF.

This sequence joins TRBV2 and TRBJ2-1; 13 bases align to TRBD2. The V gene's germline CDR1 is SNHLY and CDR2 FYNNEI. The CDR3 loop spans 14 amino acids. Trimming cost V 6 bases and J 5 bases; bases outside gene matches: 1. CDR3 DNA: TGTGCCAGCAGCGGGACTAGCGGGGACAATGAGCAGTTCTTC. Encoded protein: CASSGTSGDNEQFF.

This chain links TRBV10-3 with TRBJ2-7; 7 bases align to TRBD2. The trim removed 8 bases at V and 0 bases at J, leaving 4 bases unmatched. The germline V gene has CDR1 ENHRY and CDR2 SYGVKD. This CDR3 is built from 13 residues. The CDR3 nucleotides read TGTGCCATCGGGAGGGACCACTCCTACGAGCAGTACTTC. This translates into CAIGRDHSYEQYF.

This chain connects TRBV5-1 to TRBJ2-5, with D maybe TRBD2 (6 bases). Germline values: CDR1 SGHRS, CDR2 YFSETQ. The CDR3 is made up of 14 amino acids. The ends were cut back, 0 bases at V and 5 bases at J, with 11 bases in the middle. Here the CDR3 reads CASSLEGGRETQYF. CDR3 in DNA: TGCGCCAGCAGCTTGGAGGGAGGTCGGGAGACCCAGTACTTC. The variable domain in full, with the rest retrieved from reference TRBV5-1 and TRBJ2-5, is KAGVTQTPRYLIKTRGQQVTLSCSPISGHRSVSWYQQTPGQGLQFLFEYFSETQRNKGNFPGRFSGRQFSNSRSEMNVSTLELGDSALYLCASSLEGGRETQYFGPGTRLLVL.

The chain carries TRBV16 and TRBJ1-4; TRBD1 aligns across 10 bases. Germline values: CDR1 KGHSY, CDR2 FQNENV. After removal of 4 bases from V and 8 bases from J, the junction contained 7 bases not matched to a gene. CDR3 length: 15 residues. The CDR3: CASSRAGQGIEKLFF. The CDR3 nucleotides read TGTGCCAGCAGCCGCGCGGGACAGGGGATAGAAAAACTGTTTTTT.

This chain joins TRBV4-1 and TRBJ2-2; 7 nucleotides line up with TRBD2. There are 15 residues in the CDR3. V dropped 1 base and J dropped 7; count of bases not matched to a gene: 6. Per the germline V gene, CDR1 is MGHRA and CDR2 is YSYEKL. This chain's CDR3 is CASSQAVGGIGELFF. CDR3 DNA sequence: TGCGCCAGCAGCCAAGCGGTGGGGGGGATCGGGGAGCTGTTTTTT.

This clone occurred a few times. The chain uses TRBV6-5 and TRBJ2-4; D is unclear. Between the trimmed V and J ends, which lost 6 bases and 8 bases, there was a span of 17 bases. Germline CDR1 reads MNHEY; CDR2 reads SVGAGI. The CDR3 runs 14 residues. The CDR3 reads CASSTRHLYDIQYF. The CDR3 region has the DNA TGTGCCAGCAGCACCAGACACCTATATGACATTCAGTACTTC.

V usage is TRBV15 and J usage is TRBJ1-4, with TRBD1 identical over 12 bases. The CDR3 spans 15 residues. Germline V gene data show CDR1 as LNHNV and CDR2 as YYDKDF (reference sequence). J lost 6 bases, V lost 3 bases, and 2 bases had no gene match. The CDR3 protein is CATSRGQGADEKLFF. The CDR3 DNA follows: TGTGCCACCAGCAGGGGACAGGGGGCGGATGAAAAACTGTTTTTT.

V is TRBV10-3 and J is TRBJ2-1, with D tentatively TRBD1 (5 bases). V was clipped by 0 bases and J by 13 bases, with 10 bases between them. Germline V gene lookup returns CDR1 ENHRY and CDR2 SYGVKD. This CDR3 is 12 amino acids long. The CDR3 sequence is CAISESTGAQFF. CDR3 sequence (DNA): TGTGCCATCAGTGAGTCTACAGGCGCTCAGTTCTTC.

This chain uses TRBV28 with TRBJ1-1; 11 bases line up with TRBD1. CDR1 MDHEN and CDR2 SYDVKM come from the germline V gene. The CDR3 is 15 amino acids. The V segment lost 9 bases and the J segment 7 bases; nucleotides outside the gene matches: 13. CDR3 protein: CASTGRGQGGSEAFF. DNA for the CDR3: TGTGCCAGTACCGGTAGGGGACAGGGGGGTAGTGAAGCTTTCTTT.

J is TRBJ1-2 and V is TRBV5-4, with 8 bases that match TRBD1. The CDR3 is made up of 15 amino acids. In germline, CDR1 is SGHNT, CDR2 YYREEE (reference sequence). V gave up 1 base and J gave up 4 bases; unmatched junction bases: 6. The CDR3 region has the DNA TGTGCCAGCAGCTTGCCGGGACAGGAGATCTATGGCTACACCTTC. It translates to CASSLPGQEIYGYTF.

A remark on this clone: Other DNA sequences in the same sample also yield this CDR3. The gene calls are TRBV5-1 and TRBJ1-1; D possibly corresponds to TRBD1 (5 bases). The germline V and J ends were trimmed by 4 bases and 1 base, with 8 bases remaining between them. From germline, CDR1 is SGHRS and CDR2 YFSETQ. The CDR3 has 13 residues. CDR3 protein: CASSATGNTEAFF. In DNA, the CDR3 is TGCGCCAGCAGCGCCACAGGGAACACTGAAGCTTTCTTT. Supplemented by reference TRBV5-1 and TRBJ1-1, the full variable domain reads KAGVTQTPRYLIKTRGQQVTLSCSPISGHRSVSWYQQTPGQGLQFLFEYFSETQRNKGNFPGRFSGRQFSNSRSEMNVSTLELGDSALYLCASSATGNTEAFFGQGTRLTVV.

This clone was detected once. The chain joins TRBV3-1 (or the pseudogene TRBV3-2) to TRBJ1-4; 7 positions agree with TRBD1. V lost 3 bases and J lost 7; bases outside the gene matches: 8. CDR1 and CDR2 (germline): LGHDT, YNNKEL (reference sequence). The CDR3 contains 15 residues. Written as DNA, the CDR3 is TGTGCCAGCAGCCACGCCCAGGGGGGTGGTGAAAAACTGTTTTTT. The encoded protein is CASSHAQGGGEKLFF.

This clone was observed once. V usage is TRBV5-1 and J usage is TRBJ2-3, with 9 bases fitting TRBD2. The CDR3 runs 16 residues. CDR1 SGHRS and CDR2 YFSETQ come from the germline V gene. V lost 6 bases to trimming and J lost 2 bases; unmatched junction nucleotides: 10. The CDR3 loop reads CASKPIAGALTDTQYF. The DNA for the CDR3 is TGCGCCAGCAAGCCCATAGCGGGAGCGCTCACAGATACGCAGTATTTT.

CDR3 bases: TGTGCCAGCAGCGTAGATGCGGGGGGCACCGGGGAGCTGTTTTTT. Amino acids: CASSVDAGGTGELFF. The chain uses TRBV9 and TRBJ2-2; TRBD2 aligns across 8 bases. The germline V gene encodes CDR1 SGDLS and CDR2 YYNGEE. The CDR3 loop spans 15 amino acids. J lost 4 bases, V lost 0 bases, and 2 bases had no gene match.

V is TRBV5-6 and J is TRBJ2-3; D is perhaps TRBD2 (5 bases). The CDR3 sequence is 11 residues long. V lost 1 base, J lost 14 bases, and 11 bases lay in between. CDR1 and CDR2 (germline): SGHDT, YYEEEE. The CDR3 DNA sequence: TGTGCCAGCAGCTTGTCGGGGTCCGTGTATTTT. Amino acid sequence: CASSLSGSVYF.